Listed here is a single TCR beta chain. RNA was extracted with the RNeasy kit, and a quantity of about 0.45 to 1 ug was reverse transcribed using random hexamers. TCRdb ran MiXCR on the immunoSEQ multiplex PCR reads and lists one entry per CDR3 protein. Among under 200,000 distinct CDR3 sequences listed, around 94% were seen once. The data were taken from a study of CD8 T cells in Susac syndrome. This CDR3 has 10 residues. Germline V CDR1 and CDR2: SQVTM, ANQGSEA. This receptor was identified in a human donor in good health. The chain couples TRBV29-1 to TRBJ1-3, with a tentative D call TRBD1 (5 bases). Sample: CD4+ T cells from PBMCs. The CDR3 DNA reads as TGCGCGGGGGGTGAAAACACCATATATTTT. Protein: CAGGENTIYF.